Detailed here is one TCR beta chain. Its antigen is still unknown. This sample stems from a study of T cell responses to AZD1222 COVID-19 vaccine. Study-wide findings and caveats: In a largely white British group with more females than males, clonal diversity was possibly underestimated.

Some clones are missing from TCRdb's copy, which holds only in-frame ones; the method was immunoSEQ multiplex PCR. The data contain 95,000 to 120,000 clones, more than 70% of them singletons. Germline V gene lookup returns CDR1 GTSNPN and CDR2 SVGIG (reference sequence). CDR3 length equals 16 residues. Trimming at V came to 3 bases and at J to 2 bases, leaving 9 bases not matched to a gene. Specimen: peripheral blood, collected on day 0 of MenACWY control vaccination. The chain has TRBV30 and TRBJ2-3; TRBD2 matches 9 bases. The TCR sequence derives from an adult in good health. This chain's CDR3 is CAWRTPSGVHTDTQYF. The CDR3 bases are TGTGCCTGGAGGACCCCTAGCGGGGTTCACACAGATACGCAGTATTTT.